This T cell receptor (beta chain) was documented in a study of control samples from healthy donors and cancer patients. Generated by immunoSEQ multiplex PCR, the TCRdb table keeps only in-frame clones and is missing some. The profile covers about 160,000 clones, with 95% to 96% appearing a single time and approximately 1% taken by the ten largest. Trimming took 5 bases from V and 5 from J, leaving 21 bases between them. The CDR3 is 16 residues long. CDR1 is SEHNR, CDR2 FQNEAQ, per germline (reference sequence). The TCR originated in a woman in her thirties in good health. This chain uses TRBV7-9 with TRBJ1-1, with D possibly being TRBD1 (6 bases). Sequencing was carried out using blood. The CDR3 DNA is TGTGCCAGCAGCCCCTGGGAAGGGGGGCAGAGGACTGAAGCTTTCTTT. Its translation: CASSPWEGGQRTEAFF.